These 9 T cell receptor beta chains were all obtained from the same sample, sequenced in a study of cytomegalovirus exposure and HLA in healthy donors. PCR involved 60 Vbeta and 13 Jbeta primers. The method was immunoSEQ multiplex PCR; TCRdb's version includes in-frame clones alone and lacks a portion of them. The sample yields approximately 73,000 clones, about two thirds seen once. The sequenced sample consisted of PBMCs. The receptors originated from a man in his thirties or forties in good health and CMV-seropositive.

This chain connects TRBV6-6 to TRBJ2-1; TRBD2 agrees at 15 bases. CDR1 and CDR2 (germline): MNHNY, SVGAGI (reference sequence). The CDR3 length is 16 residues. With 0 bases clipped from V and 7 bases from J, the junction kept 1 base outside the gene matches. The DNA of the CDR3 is TGTGCCAGCAGTTACTCAGGACTAGCGGGGGGGAATGAGCAGTTCTTC. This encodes CASSYSGLAGGNEQFF.

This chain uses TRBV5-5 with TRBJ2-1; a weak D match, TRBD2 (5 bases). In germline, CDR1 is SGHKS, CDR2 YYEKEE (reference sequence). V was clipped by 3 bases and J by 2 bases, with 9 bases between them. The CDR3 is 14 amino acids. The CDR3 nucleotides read TGTGCCAGCAGCTACTGGGAGACCTACAATGAGCAGTTCTTC. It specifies CASSYWETYNEQFF.

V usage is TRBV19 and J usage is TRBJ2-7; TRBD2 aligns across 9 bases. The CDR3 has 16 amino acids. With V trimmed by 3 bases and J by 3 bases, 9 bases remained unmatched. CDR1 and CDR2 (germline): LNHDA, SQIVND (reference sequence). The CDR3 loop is CASSMGSSGIIYEQYF. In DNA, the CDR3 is TGTGCCAGTAGTATGGGGTCTAGCGGGATCATCTACGAGCAGTACTTC.

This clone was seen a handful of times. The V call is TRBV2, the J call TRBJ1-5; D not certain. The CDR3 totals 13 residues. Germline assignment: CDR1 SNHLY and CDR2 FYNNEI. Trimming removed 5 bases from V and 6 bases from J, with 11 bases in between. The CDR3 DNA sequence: TGTGCCAGCAGTCTGGACGGAGGTCAGCCCCAGCATTTT. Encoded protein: CASSLDGGQPQHF.

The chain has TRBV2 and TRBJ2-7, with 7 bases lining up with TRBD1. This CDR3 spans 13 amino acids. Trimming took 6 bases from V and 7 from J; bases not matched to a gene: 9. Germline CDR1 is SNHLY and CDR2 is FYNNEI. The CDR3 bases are TGTGCCAGCAGAGAGACAGGGTCAGAAGAGCAGTACTTC. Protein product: CASRETGSEEQYF.

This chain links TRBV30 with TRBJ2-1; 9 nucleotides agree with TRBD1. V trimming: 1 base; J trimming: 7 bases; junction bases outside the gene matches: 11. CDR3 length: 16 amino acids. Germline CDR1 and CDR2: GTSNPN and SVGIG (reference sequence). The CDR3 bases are TGTGCCTGGAGTGACACGACAGGGGGAAAGAGGAATGAGCAGTTCTTC. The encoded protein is CAWSDTTGGKRNEQFF. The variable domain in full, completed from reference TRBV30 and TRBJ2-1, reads SQTIHQWPATLVQPVGSPLSLECTVEGTSNPNLYWYRQAAGRGLQLLFYSVGIGQISSEVPQNLSASRPQDRQFILSSKKLLLSDSGFYLCAWSDTTGGKRNEQFFGPGTRLTVL.

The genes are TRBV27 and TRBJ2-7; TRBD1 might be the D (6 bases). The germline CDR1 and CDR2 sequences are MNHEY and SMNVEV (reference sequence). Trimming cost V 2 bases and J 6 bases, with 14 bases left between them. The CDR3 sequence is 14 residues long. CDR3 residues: CASSLRNRVPEQYF. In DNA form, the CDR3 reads TGTGCCAGCAGTTTACGTAACAGGGTACCCGAGCAGTACTTC.

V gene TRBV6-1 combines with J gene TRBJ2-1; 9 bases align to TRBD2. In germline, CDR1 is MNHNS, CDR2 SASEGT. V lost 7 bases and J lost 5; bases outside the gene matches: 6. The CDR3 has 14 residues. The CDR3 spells CASTLRGGHNEQFF. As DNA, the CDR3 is TGTGCCAGCACTCTGCGGGGGGGACACAATGAGCAGTTCTTC.

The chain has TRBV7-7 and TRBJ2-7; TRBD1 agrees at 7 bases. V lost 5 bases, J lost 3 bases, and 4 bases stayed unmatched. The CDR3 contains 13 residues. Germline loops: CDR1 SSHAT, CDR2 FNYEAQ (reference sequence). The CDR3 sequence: CASSPRTGYEQYF. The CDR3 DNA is TGTGCCAGCAGCCCTCGGACAGGCTACGAGCAGTACTTC.